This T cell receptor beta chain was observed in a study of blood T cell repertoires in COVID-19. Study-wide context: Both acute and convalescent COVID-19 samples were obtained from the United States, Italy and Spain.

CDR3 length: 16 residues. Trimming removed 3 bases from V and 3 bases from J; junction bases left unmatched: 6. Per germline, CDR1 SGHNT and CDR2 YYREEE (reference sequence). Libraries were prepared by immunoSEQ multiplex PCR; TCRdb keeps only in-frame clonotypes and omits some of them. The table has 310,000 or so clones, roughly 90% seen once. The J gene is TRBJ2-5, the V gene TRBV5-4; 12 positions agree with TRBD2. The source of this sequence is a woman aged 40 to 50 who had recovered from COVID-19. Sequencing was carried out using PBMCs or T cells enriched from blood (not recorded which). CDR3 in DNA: TGTGCCAGCAGCTCCAAGAGACTAGCGGGAGAAGAGACCCAGTACTTC. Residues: CASSSKRLAGEETQYF. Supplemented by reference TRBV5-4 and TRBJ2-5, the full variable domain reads ETGVTQSPTHLIKTRGQQVTLRCSSQSGHNTVSWYQQALGQGPQFIFQYYREEENGRGNFPPRFSGLQFPNYSSELNVNALELDDSALYLCASSSKRLAGEETQYFGPGTRLLVL.